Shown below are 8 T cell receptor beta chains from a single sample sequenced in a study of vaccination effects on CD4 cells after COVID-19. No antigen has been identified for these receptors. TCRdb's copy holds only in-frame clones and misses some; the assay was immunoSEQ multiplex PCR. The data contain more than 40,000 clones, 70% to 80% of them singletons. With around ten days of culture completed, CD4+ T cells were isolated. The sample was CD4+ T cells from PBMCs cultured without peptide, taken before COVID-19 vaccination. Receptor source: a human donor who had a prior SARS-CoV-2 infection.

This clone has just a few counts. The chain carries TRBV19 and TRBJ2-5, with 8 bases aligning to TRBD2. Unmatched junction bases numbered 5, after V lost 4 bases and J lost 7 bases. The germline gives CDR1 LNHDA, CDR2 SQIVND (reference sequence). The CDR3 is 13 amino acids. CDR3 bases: TGTGCCAGTAGTACCACACGGGGGGGGACCCAGTACTTC. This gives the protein CASSTTRGGTQYF.

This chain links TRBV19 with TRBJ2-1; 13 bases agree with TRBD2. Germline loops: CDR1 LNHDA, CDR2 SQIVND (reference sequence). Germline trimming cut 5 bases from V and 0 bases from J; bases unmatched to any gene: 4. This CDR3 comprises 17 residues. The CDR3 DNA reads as TGTGCCAGTAGTGCAACTAGCGGGGGGGCCTCCTACAATGAGCAGTTCTTC. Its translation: CASSATSGGASYNEQFF.

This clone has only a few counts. CDR3 sequence reads: CASSATRDYSYEQYF. Written as DNA, the CDR3 is TGTGCCAGCTCGGCAACGAGGGACTACTCCTACGAGCAGTACTTC. The rearrangement uses TRBV18 and TRBJ2-7; 7 bases line up with TRBD2. The CDR3 covers 15 residues. With V trimmed by 6 bases and J by 0 bases, 8 bases remained unmatched. CDR1 and CDR2 from the germline V gene are KGHSH and LQKENI. The whole variable domain, remainder taken from reference TRBV18 and TRBJ2-7, is NAGVMQNPRHLVRRRGQEARLRCSPMKGHSHVYWYRQLPEEGLKFMVYLQKENIIDESGMPKERFSAEFPKEGPSILRIQQVVRGDSAAYFCASSATRDYSYEQYFGPGTRLTVT.

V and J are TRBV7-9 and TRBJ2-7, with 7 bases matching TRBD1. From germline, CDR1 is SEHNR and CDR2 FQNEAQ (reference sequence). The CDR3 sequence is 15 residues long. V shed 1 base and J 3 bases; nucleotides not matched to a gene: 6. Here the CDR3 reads CASSLVSRQGYEQYF. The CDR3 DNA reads TGTGCCAGCAGCTTAGTTTCACGACAGGGCTACGAGCAGTACTTC.

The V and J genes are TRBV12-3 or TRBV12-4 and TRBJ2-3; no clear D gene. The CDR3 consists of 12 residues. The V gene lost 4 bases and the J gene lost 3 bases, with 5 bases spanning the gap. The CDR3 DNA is TGTGCCAGCAGTTCTTTAACAGATACGCAGTATTTT. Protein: CASSSLTDTQYF.

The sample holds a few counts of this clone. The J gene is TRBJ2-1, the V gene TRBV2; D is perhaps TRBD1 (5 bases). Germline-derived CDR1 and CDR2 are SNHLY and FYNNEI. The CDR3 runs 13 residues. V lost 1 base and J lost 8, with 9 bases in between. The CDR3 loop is CASSEGTWDEQFF. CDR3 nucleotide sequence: TGTGCCAGCAGTGAAGGGACATGGGATGAGCAGTTCTTC.

The CDR3 spells CASSLSGLPSYNEQFF. The CDR3 DNA follows: TGTGCCAGCAGTTTATCGGGGTTACCCTCCTACAATGAGCAGTTCTTC. The chain is built from TRBV27 and TRBJ2-1; D gene ambiguous. Trimming stripped 0 bases from V and 0 bases from J, with 9 bases between. This CDR3 is built from 16 residues. Germline assignment: CDR1 MNHEY and CDR2 SMNVEV (reference sequence).

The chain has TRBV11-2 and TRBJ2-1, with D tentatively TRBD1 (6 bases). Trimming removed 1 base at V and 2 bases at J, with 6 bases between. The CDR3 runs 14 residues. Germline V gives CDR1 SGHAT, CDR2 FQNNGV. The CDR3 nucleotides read TGTGCCAGCAGCTTAGGGGACACCTACAATGAGCAGTTCTTC. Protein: CASSLGDTYNEQFF. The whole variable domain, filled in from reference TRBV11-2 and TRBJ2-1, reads EAGVAQSPRYKIIEKRQSVAFWCNPISGHATLYWYQQILGQGPKLLIQFQNNGVVDDSQLPKDRFSAERLKGVDSTLKIQPAKLEDSAVYLCASSLGDTYNEQFFGPGTRLTVL.